This is a list of T cell receptor beta chains from one sample in a study of cytomegalovirus exposure and HLA in healthy donors. TCRdb's copy holds only in-frame clones and misses some; the assay was immunoSEQ multiplex PCR. There are about 82,000 clones in the sample; around 94% occur only once, and 0.65% to 0.7% lies in the top ten. The sequencing input was PBMCs. The receptor source for this set is a man between 18 and 29 years old in good health and CMV-seronegative. CDR3s include the opening cysteine and the closing phenylalanine or tryptophan. Each record gives: V gene, clone size, D gene, J gene, CDR3 DNA, CDR3 protein. A D gene is named only where the DNA matches it firmly. The size of a clone is reported for some rows only, either as once, few or many, or as a class for expanded clones.

V: TRBV12-5; size: NA; D: NA; J: TRBJ2-1; DNA: TGTGCTAGTGGTTCGTACAATGAGCAGTTCTTC; CDR3: CASGSYNEQFF
V: TRBV19; size: NA; D: TRBD1; J: TRBJ1-1; DNA: TGTGCCAGCTCGGGACAGGCCAGGGTGGCTTTCTTT; CDR3: CASSGQARVAFF
V: TRBV7-8; size: NA; D: NA; J: TRBJ1-1; DNA: TGTGCCAGCAGCTTACTACAGGGTGACACTGAAGCTTTCTTT; CDR3: CASSLLQGDTEAFF
V: TRBV11-2; size: NA; D: TRBD2; J: TRBJ2-2; DNA: TGTGCCAGCAGCTTAGGCGTTAGCGGGGGGGCGTGGGAGCTGTTTTTT; CDR3: CASSLGVSGGAWELFF
V: TRBV28; size: NA; D: TRBD1; J: TRBJ2-2; DNA: TGTGCCAGCACCCACAGGGGGTCGAGCACCGGGGAGCTGTTTTTT; CDR3: CASTHRGSSTGELFF
V: TRBV5-1; size: NA; D: TRBD1; J: TRBJ2-7; DNA: TGCGCCAGCAGCCTGGGGACAGGCCCCTACGAGCAGTACTTC; CDR3: CASSLGTGPYEQYF
V: TRBV2; size: NA; D: TRBD2; J: TRBJ2-6; DNA: TGTGCCAGCACCGGCGGGGGAGCTGGGGCCAACGTCCTGACTTTC; CDR3: CASTGGGAGANVLTF
V: TRBV9; size: NA; D: NA; J: TRBJ1-1; DNA: TGTGCCAGCAGCGCTATAGCGACACTGAACACTGAAGCTTTCTTT; CDR3: CASSAIATLNTEAFF
V: TRBV5-1; size: once; D: TRBD1; J: TRBJ1-5; DNA: TGCGCCAGCAGCTTGAAGGGGGACAGAAATTCGCAGCCCCAGCATTTT; CDR3: CASSLKGDRNSQPQHF
V: TRBV27; size: once; D: NA; J: TRBJ1-5; DNA: TGTGCCAGCAGTTTAGGCCCGGGTGCAGGGGGCAATCAGCCCCAGCATTTT; CDR3: CASSLGPGAGGNQPQHF
V: TRBV2; size: few; D: TRBD1; J: TRBJ1-1; DNA: TGTGCCAGCAGTGGTGTGAGGGGGCAATCGATGAACACTGAAGCTTTCTTT; CDR3: CASSGVRGQSMNTEAFF
V: TRBV28; size: NA; D: NA; J: TRBJ1-2; DNA: TGTGCCAGCAGTTTAGGAGGAAGGGTAGGCTACACCTTC; CDR3: CASSLGGRVGYTF
V: TRBV6-1; size: NA; D: NA; J: TRBJ2-4; DNA: TGTGCCAGCAGTGGGGCCCAGCGGCTCACCAAAAACATTCAGTACTTC; CDR3: CASSGAQRLTKNIQYF
V: TRBV15; size: once; D: NA; J: TRBJ1-5; DNA: TGTGCCACCAGCAGACAGGGGAACAGCAATCAGCCCCAGCATTTT; CDR3: CATSRQGNSNQPQHF
V: TRBV5-1; size: NA; D: NA; J: TRBJ2-3; DNA: TGCGCCAGCAGCCTGGATTCTAGCACAGATACGCAGTATTTT; CDR3: CASSLDSSTDTQYF
V: TRBV5-1; size: NA; D: NA; J: TRBJ1-2; DNA: TGCGCCAGCAGTCTCCGGTCGGCAGGTCCCTATGGCTACACCTTC; CDR3: CASSLRSAGPYGYTF
V: TRBV28; size: NA; D: NA; J: TRBJ2-7; DNA: TGTGCCAGCACCACGGGACTCCGCTACGAGCAGTACTTC; CDR3: CASTTGLRYEQYF
V: TRBV9; size: once; D: NA; J: TRBJ2-2; DNA: TGTGCCAGCAGGCCCCAGCGGAACACCGGGGAGCTGTTTTTT; CDR3: CASRPQRNTGELFF
V: TRBV27; size: NA; D: NA; J: TRBJ1-1; DNA: TGTGCCAGCAGTTTTGCGGGGTCCACTGAAGCTTTCTTT; CDR3: CASSFAGSTEAFF
V: TRBV9; size: once; D: NA; J: TRBJ2-3; DNA: TGTGCCAGCAGCGTAGAGGGGGATCAGGGTACGCAGTATTTT; CDR3: CASSVEGDQGTQYF
V: TRBV5-1; size: NA; D: TRBD1; J: TRBJ1-3; DNA: TGCGCCAGCAGCTTGGGGGACGGGACAGGGAGAAACACCATATATTTT; CDR3: CASSLGDGTGRNTIYF
V: TRBV7-2; size: NA; D: NA; J: TRBJ1-1; DNA: TGTGCCAGCAGCCCCCAAAGTTCTCCAGGCACTGCTGAAGCTTTCTTT; CDR3: CASSPQSSPGTAEAFF
V: TRBV11-2; size: NA; D: NA; J: TRBJ1-5; DNA: TGTGCCAGCAGCGTTCCCGGGGGGCAGCCCCAGCATTTT; CDR3: CASSVPGGQPQHF
V: TRBV6-1; size: NA; D: NA; J: TRBJ1-5; DNA: TGTGCCAGCAGTGGGAGGGGTGGCAATCAGCCCCAGCATTTT; CDR3: CASSGRGGNQPQHF
V: TRBV6-1; size: NA; D: NA; J: TRBJ1-1; DNA: TGTGCCAGCAGTGTGGGCCAGTTGAACACTGAAGCTTTCTTT; CDR3: CASSVGQLNTEAFF
V: TRBV10-3; size: once; D: TRBD1; J: TRBJ1-1; DNA: TGTGCCATCAGTGAGTCGACAGGGCGACCCACTGAAGCTTTCTTT; CDR3: CAISESTGRPTEAFF
V: TRBV4-1; size: NA; D: TRBD1; J: TRBJ2-1; DNA: TGCGCCAGCAAGGACTTGGGACAGGGCCCATACAATGAGCAGTTCTTC; CDR3: CASKDLGQGPYNEQFF
V: TRBV9; size: NA; D: NA; J: TRBJ1-3; DNA: TGTGCCAGCAGCGTAGAGGCAGGAACCCTCCCTGGAAACACCATATATTTT; CDR3: CASSVEAGTLPGNTIYF
V: TRBV5-1; size: NA; D: TRBD2; J: TRBJ2-3; DNA: TGCGCCAGCACAGGCGGGGGGGAAGATACGCAGTATTTT; CDR3: CASTGGGEDTQYF
V: TRBV19; size: NA; D: NA; J: TRBJ1-6; DNA: TGTGCCACTAAGTCAGGGGCGAGCTCCTATAATTCACCCCTCCACTTT; CDR3: CATKSGASSYNSPLHF
V: TRBV5-4; size: NA; D: TRBD1; J: TRBJ2-3; DNA: TGTGCCAGCAGCGTTGGGACAGGGGAAGATACGCAGTATTTT; CDR3: CASSVGTGEDTQYF
V: TRBV7-9; size: NA; D: TRBD1; J: TRBJ1-5; DNA: TGTGCCAGCAGCTTAGGTGGCCAGGGGGGCCAGCCCCAGCATTTT; CDR3: CASSLGGQGGQPQHF
V: TRBV6-1; size: NA; D: NA; J: TRBJ2-5; DNA: TGTGCCCTACTGCGGAAAGACAGGCAAGAGACCCAGTACTTC; CDR3: CALLRKDRQETQYF
V: TRBV6-1; size: once; D: TRBD2; J: TRBJ2-5; DNA: TGTGCCAGCAGTGAAGCGCTGACTAGCGGGGGCTCCGGGGGGACCCAGTACTTC; CDR3: CASSEALTSGGSGGTQYF
V: TRBV27; size: NA; D: TRBD1; J: TRBJ1-2; DNA: TGTGCCAGCAGTTTATCCCAGACAGGGGGCTATGGCTACACCTTC; CDR3: CASSLSQTGGYGYTF
V: TRBV7-9; size: NA; D: NA; J: TRBJ1-2; DNA: TGTGCCAGCAGCTTAACCGACAGTGGCTACACCTTC; CDR3: CASSLTDSGYTF
V: TRBV5-1; size: NA; D: TRBD1; J: TRBJ1-6; DNA: TGCGCCAGCAGCTTTACGGACAGGGGGCTTGGGAATTCACCCCTCCACTTT; CDR3: CASSFTDRGLGNSPLHF
V: TRBV19; size: NA; D: NA; J: TRBJ2-6; DNA: TGTGCCAGTAGTATAACTACCTCTGGGGCCAACGTCCTGACTTTC; CDR3: CASSITTSGANVLTF
V: TRBV7-9; size: NA; D: NA; J: TRBJ2-7; DNA: TGTGCCAGCAGCGCAAGCCACTACGAGCAGTACTTC; CDR3: CASSASHYEQYF
V: TRBV19; size: NA; D: NA; J: TRBJ1-2; DNA: TGTGCCAGTAGTATTAGCTTCTCCGGGATACATGGCTACACCTTC; CDR3: CASSISFSGIHGYTF
V: TRBV5-1; size: NA; D: TRBD2; J: TRBJ2-2; DNA: TGCGCCAGCAGCTCTACTAGCGGGGTAAACACCGGGGAGCTGTTTTTT; CDR3: CASSSTSGVNTGELFF
V: TRBV2; size: NA; D: NA; J: TRBJ2-7; DNA: TGTGCCAGCAGTGAACTCGGCTCCTACGAGCAGTACTTC; CDR3: CASSELGSYEQYF
V: TRBV9; size: NA; D: NA; J: TRBJ1-1; DNA: TGTGCCAGCAGCGTAGTGGGGGCGGGTAACACTGAAGCTTTCTTT; CDR3: CASSVVGAGNTEAFF
V: TRBV6-1; size: NA; D: TRBD2; J: TRBJ2-7; DNA: TGTGCCAGCAGTGAAAGTTTTTCCGGGACTATCTCCTACGAGCAGTACTTC; CDR3: CASSESFSGTISYEQYF
V: TRBV2; size: once; D: NA; J: TRBJ2-2; DNA: TGTGCCAGCAGTGCGGTTACCCCGGACACCGGGGAGCTGTTTTTT; CDR3: CASSAVTPDTGELFF
V: TRBV29-1; size: NA; D: NA; J: TRBJ1-1; DNA: TGCAGCGGCCGGACAGACACTGAAGCTTTCTTT; CDR3: CSGRTDTEAFF
V: TRBV4-1; size: NA; D: TRBD1; J: TRBJ1-1; DNA: TGCGCCAGCAGCCAAGTGGGACAGGGCGAAGCTTTCTTT; CDR3: CASSQVGQGEAFF
V: TRBV4-1; size: once; D: TRBD2; J: TRBJ2-5; DNA: TGCGCCAGCAGCCAAGTTGGAGGAGGCGGGGAGGGGGAGACCCAGTACTTC; CDR3: CASSQVGGGGEGETQYF
V: TRBV11-2; size: once; D: TRBD1; J: TRBJ1-1; DNA: TGTGCCAGCAGCACATACAGGGGGCGGAACACTGAAGCTTTCTTT; CDR3: CASSTYRGRNTEAFF
V: TRBV19; size: NA; D: NA; J: TRBJ2-7; DNA: TGTGCCAGTAGCACAGGGATCCCCTACGAGCAGTACTTC; CDR3: CASSTGIPYEQYF
V: TRBV7-8; size: NA; D: NA; J: TRBJ1-4; DNA: TGTGCCAGCAGCTTAGAGGGGGGGAGGGTCTGGGACCCAACTAATGAAAAACTGTTTTTT; CDR3: CASSLEGGRVWDPTNEKLFF
V: TRBV9; size: NA; D: NA; J: TRBJ2-2; DNA: TGTGCCAGCAGCGTAGCGGGCGGGGAGCTGTTTTTT; CDR3: CASSVAGGELFF
V: TRBV30; size: NA; D: TRBD1; J: TRBJ2-7; DNA: TGTGCCTGGAGTGCCTACAGGGGGTACTCCTACGAGCAGTACTTC; CDR3: CAWSAYRGYSYEQYF